This T cell receptor beta chain was retrieved from a study of identifying expanded T cells in peripheral blood. Clones were read by immunoSEQ multiplex PCR, and TCRdb kept only the in-frame ones, dropping some. The profile shows under 95,000 clones, around 91% of them singletons. Per germline, CDR1 SGHRS and CDR2 YFSETQ. V lost 2 bases and J lost 8; bases outside the gene matches: 5. This CDR3 contains 15 residues. This clone turned up a few times. The rearrangement uses TRBV5-1 and TRBJ1-6; 9 bases agree with TRBD1. The sequence was obtained from a person between 18 and 75 years old in good health. Source material: blood. The CDR3 reads CASSLQGAMYSPLHF. The CDR3 DNA sequence: TGCGCCAGCAGCTTACAGGGGGCAATGTATTCACCCCTCCACTTT.